Sequencing of this T cell receptor (beta chain) was carried out in a study of CD8 T cells in ankylosing spondylitis. Study outcomes and limitations: Earlier studies detected some motif variants in reactive arthritis synovial fluid and blood. The study looked at matched synovial fluid samples from ankylosing spondylitis patients. Disease-linked clones were reported to be significantly enriched there. A TCR beta motif of several highly homologous variants appeared characteristic of ankylosing spondylitis blood.

Quantitative 5'-RACE with molecular barcodes generated TCR beta libraries. MiXCR, run by TCRdb on the 5' RACE reads, gives a single entry per CDR3 protein. The table records 450,000 to 550,000 distinct CDR3 sequences, about 5.2% of them present only once. This clonotype was picked up a small number of times. What it binds is not known. After removal of 5 bases from V and 7 bases from J, the junction contained 14 bases not matched to a gene. Germline CDR1 and CDR2: MNHEY and SVGEGT. This CDR3 has 15 amino acids. Input material: blood, either unsorted or a sorted T cell fraction (not recorded which). The chain is built from TRBV6-2 or TRBV6-3 and TRBJ2-7, with 7 bases identical to TRBD2. This clonotype originated in a male donor with ankylosing spondylitis. CDR3 in DNA: TGTGCCAGCAGTCGCCCCGGGACTATTAACTTGGAGCAGTACTTC. Translated: CASSRPGTINLEQYF.